The 22 T cell receptor beta chains presented below share a single source sample, sequenced in a study of post-analysis software for immune sequencing data. Study-level points and caveats: Included in a set of roughly 5 TRBV segments more frequent in patients than controls were TRBV5-6, TRBV5-1 and TRBV20-1.

For these receptors, no antigen is known. Sequencing libraries made from TCR beta cDNA carried unique molecular identifiers. TCRdb called the PCR reads again in MiXCR, with one record for every CDR3 protein. Altogether approximately 460,000 distinct CDR3 sequences are present, roughly 45% being singletons, with the ten largest covering 9% to 13%. The sample taken for sequencing was blood. The receptor source for this set is a girl aged 5-17 years with multiple sclerosis.

This clonotype appeared a few times. The chain couples TRBV28 to TRBJ2-3; 9 positions match TRBD2. Germline V gene data show CDR1 as MDHEN and CDR2 as SYDVKM. V lost 6 bases to trimming and J lost 6 bases; unmatched junction nucleotides: 19. The CDR3 consists of 18 residues. For the CDR3, the DNA is TGTGCCAGCAGCCCAAACAGCGCGGGAGGGCCCGTTCAGGATACGCAGTATTTT. Translation gives CASSPNSAGGPVQDTQYF. The full variable domain, its missing parts supplied by reference TRBV28 and TRBJ2-3, is DVKVTQSSRYLVKRTGEKVFLECVQDMDHENMFWYRQDPGLGLRLIYFSYDVKMKEKGDIPEGYSVSREKKERFSLILESASTNQTSMYLCASSPNSAGGPVQDTQYFGPGTRLTVL.

For the CDR3, the DNA is TGTGCCAGCAGTTACGAAGGGAGGTCCATTCAGTACTTC. It codes for CASSYEGRSIQYF. The genes are TRBV6-6 and TRBJ2-4; D possibly corresponds to TRBD2 (6 bases). Germline CDR1 and CDR2: MNHNY and SVGAGI (reference sequence). Trimming left V 2 bases short and J 9 bases short, with 11 bases between. There are 13 residues in the CDR3.

In its sample, this clonotype was seen a few times. CDR3 region: CASSPKAGWTEAFF. Here the CDR3 DNA reads TGTGCCAGCAGCCCCAAGGCAGGGTGGACTGAAGCTTTCTTT. This chain connects TRBV3-1 to TRBJ1-1, with D perhaps TRBD1 (5 bases). The CDR3 is made up of 14 amino acids. Germline loops: CDR1 LGHDT, CDR2 YNNKEL (reference sequence). With 4 bases removed from V and 5 bases from J, the gap between germline ends came to 14 bases.

V is TRBV7-2 and J is TRBJ2-5, with D possibly matching TRBD2 (7 bases). Trimming took off 1 base at V and 4 bases at J, with 13 bases between the two ends. The CDR3 contains 15 residues. Per the germline V gene, CDR1 is SGHTA and CDR2 is FQGNSA. CDR3 sequence reads: CASSLESGGRETQYF. DNA of the CDR3: TGTGCCAGCAGCTTAGAGTCGGGGGGCCGAGAGACCCAGTACTTC. The full variable domain, completed using reference TRBV7-2 and TRBJ2-5, is GAGVSQSPSNKVTEKGKDVELRCDPISGHTALYWYRQSLGQGLEFLIYFQGNSAPDKSGLPSDRFSAERTGGSVSTLTIQRTQQEDSAVYLCASSLESGGRETQYFGPGTRLLVL.

The chain combines TRBV28 with TRBJ2-1; no definite D call. CDR1 is MDHEN, CDR2 SYDVKM, per germline. The CDR3 length is 15 residues. Trimming removed 7 bases at V and 0 bases at J, with 13 bases between. CDR3 DNA sequence: TGTGCCAGCACCTTGGTCGGCTCCTCCTACAATGAGCAGTTCTTC. It encodes CASTLVGSSYNEQFF. Supplemented by reference TRBV28 and TRBJ2-1, the full variable domain reads DVKVTQSSRYLVKRTGEKVFLECVQDMDHENMFWYRQDPGLGLRLIYFSYDVKMKEKGDIPEGYSVSREKKERFSLILESASTNQTSMYLCASTLVGSSYNEQFFGPGTRLTVL.

The chain is built from TRBV11-2 and TRBJ1-1, with D possibly TRBD1 on 5 matching bases. This CDR3 is built from 12 residues. Trimming took off 5 bases at V and 9 bases at J, with 13 bases between the two ends. Germline loops: CDR1 SGHAT, CDR2 FQNNGV. The CDR3 DNA follows: TGTGCCAGCAGCCCCCGAACAGGTCAAGCTTTCTTT. It encodes CASSPRTGQAFF. The entire variable domain, with the rest obtained from reference TRBV11-2 and TRBJ1-1, is as follows: EAGVAQSPRYKIIEKRQSVAFWCNPISGHATLYWYQQILGQGPKLLIQFQNNGVVDDSQLPKDRFSAERLKGVDSTLKIQPAKLEDSAVYLCASSPRTGQAFFGQGTRLTVV.

J is TRBJ1-2 and V is TRBV28; D unresolved. This CDR3 comprises 16 residues. Per germline, CDR1 MDHEN and CDR2 SYDVKM. V was cut by 1 base and J by 2 bases, with 14 bases left in between. The CDR3 here is CASSLSPALTNYGYTF. CDR3 DNA sequence: TGTGCCAGCAGTTTATCTCCGGCCTTGACGAACTATGGCTACACCTTC.

The rearrangement uses TRBV20-1 and TRBJ2-3, with D perhaps TRBD1 (5 bases). Germline V gives CDR1 DFQATT, CDR2 SNEGSKA (reference sequence). V was pared by 0 bases and J by 1 base, with 11 bases between. The CDR3 is 15 residues long. In DNA, the CDR3 is TGCAGTGCTAGAGAGCAGGGTTCGGGCACAGATACGCAGTATTTT. This sequence encodes CSAREQGSGTDTQYF.

The J gene is TRBJ2-1, the V gene TRBV19; 8 nucleotides line up with TRBD1. Germline V gene lookup returns CDR1 LNHDA and CDR2 SQIVND (reference sequence). The CDR3 is 16 residues long. The V and J ends lost 3 bases and 3 bases, in that order; junction bases with no gene match: 7. CDR3 in amino acids: CASSILQGAVYNEQFF. The CDR3 DNA sequence: TGTGCCAGTAGTATCCTCCAGGGGGCGGTCTACAATGAGCAGTTCTTC.

V is TRBV4-2 and J is TRBJ2-6, with TRBD2 matching over 10 bases. Germline CDR1 reads LGHNA; CDR2 reads YNFKEQ. V trimming: 0 bases; J trimming: 5 bases; junction bases outside the gene matches: 13. This CDR3 is 20 amino acids long. The CDR3 region is CASSQDQASGRGRRANVLTF. DNA of the CDR3: TGTGCCAGCAGCCAAGATCAGGCTAGCGGGAGAGGCAGGAGGGCCAACGTCCTGACTTTC.

This chain joins TRBV28 and TRBJ1-5; 7 bases are shared with TRBD1. Germline V CDR1 and CDR2: MDHEN, SYDVKM. The CDR3 extends over 16 amino acids. V gave up 6 bases and J gave up 5 bases; unmatched junction bases: 13. CDR3 sequence reads: CASSFEQGEGDQPQHF. For the CDR3, the DNA is TGTGCCAGCAGCTTTGAGCAGGGGGAGGGTGATCAGCCCCAGCATTTT.

This clonotype was observed a few times. The J gene is TRBJ2-7, the V gene TRBV7-2, with 7 bases fitting TRBD2. Losses at the gene ends were 6 bases for V and 0 bases for J; bases not matched to a gene: 11. This CDR3 contains 16 residues. Germline V gene data show CDR1 as SGHTA and CDR2 as FQGNSA. The CDR3 is CASSFPRGVPSYEQYF. Here the CDR3 DNA reads TGTGCCAGCAGTTTTCCCCGGGGGGTTCCCTCCTACGAGCAGTACTTC.

This clonotype was picked up a small number of times. The chain recombines TRBV20-1 with TRBJ2-4; a weak D match, TRBD1 (6 bases). CDR1 is DFQATT and CDR2 is SNEGSKA in the germline V gene (reference sequence). CDR3 length: 15 residues. V shed 6 bases and J shed 1 base, with 16 bases lying between them. In DNA, the CDR3 is TGCAGTGCGCGTCCTCCTCAGGGGGCCAAAAACATTCAGTACTTC. This encodes CSARPPQGAKNIQYF.

This clonotype was picked up a small number of times. This chain joins TRBV28 and TRBJ2-1; a possible D gene is TRBD2 (6 bases). V dropped 6 bases and J dropped 2 bases, with 17 bases sitting between them. This CDR3 is built from 16 residues. Per germline, CDR1 MDHEN and CDR2 SYDVKM. CDR3 nucleotide sequence: TGTGCCAGCAGCCTTAATTCGGGGGTGGCCTACAATGAGCAGTTCTTC. Translation: CASSLNSGVAYNEQFF.

Turning to this clonotype: The CDR3 ends on some other residue instead of the conserved phenylalanine or tryptophan, so this is likely a read error. The rearrangement links TRBV20-1 to TRBJ2-3; 9 nucleotides agree with TRBD2. CDR3 length equals 13 residues. The V segment lost 4 bases and the J segment 6 bases; nucleotides outside the gene matches: 5. CDR1 is DFQATT, CDR2 SNEGSKA, per germline (reference sequence). The CDR3 DNA reads TGCAGTGCTAATAGCGGGAGCGGGGATACGCAGTATTTG. Protein: CSANSGSGDTQYL.

The V gene is TRBV29-1, the J gene TRBJ2-5; tentatively, D is TRBD2 (6 bases). Trimming stripped 2 bases from V and 7 bases from J, with 14 bases between. The CDR3 sequence is 13 residues long. Germline values: CDR1 SQVTM, CDR2 ANQGSEA. Here the CDR3 DNA reads TGCAGCGTTGAAATTTGGATGGGGGGGACCCAGTACTTC. Protein product: CSVEIWMGGTQYF.

The genes are TRBV12-3 or TRBV12-4 and TRBJ2-3, with a weak D call TRBD2 (5 bases). The CDR3 has 17 amino acids. V gave up 1 base and J gave up 2 bases, with 16 bases separating them. This chain's CDR3 is CASSLGTRAGDTDTQYF. The DNA of the CDR3 is TGTGCCAGCAGTTTAGGAACGCGGGCTGGGGACACAGATACGCAGTATTTT.

This sequence joins TRBV29-1 and TRBJ1-1, with a possible D match to TRBD1 (5 bases). The V and J ends lost 8 bases and 1 base respectively, with 23 bases between them. This CDR3 has 16 residues. Germline-derived CDR1 and CDR2 are SQVTM and ANQGSEA. In DNA form, the CDR3 reads TGCAGCACAGGTGGGGGTTTGGGACTGGGGAACACTGAAGCTTTCTTT. Amino acid sequence: CSTGGGLGLGNTEAFF.

V usage is TRBV29-1 and J usage is TRBJ1-1; 7 bases align to TRBD1. The CDR3 has 13 amino acids. V lost 6 bases to trimming and J lost 0 bases; unmatched junction nucleotides: 4. Germline V gene sequence: CDR1 SQVTM, CDR2 ANQGSEA. The CDR3 DNA is TGCAGCGTGGGGGACAGCTTGAACACTGAAGCTTTCTTT. Translation gives CSVGDSLNTEAFF. Full variable domain (missing parts from reference TRBV29-1 and TRBJ1-1): SAVISQKPSRDICQRGTSLTIQCQVDSQVTMMFWYRQQPGQSLTLIATANQGSEATYESGFVIDKFPISRPNLTFSTLTVSNMSPEDSSIYLCSVGDSLNTEAFFGQGTRLTVV.

The rearrangement links TRBV6-1 to TRBJ2-3, with 12 nucleotides matching TRBD2. The CDR3 is 16 amino acids. Germline CDR1 and CDR2: MNHNS and SASEGT. J was trimmed by 5 bases and V by 7 bases; bases with no gene match: 10. The CDR3 DNA sequence: TGTGCCAGCACCACCCGGACTAGCGGGAAGGAAGATACGCAGTATTTT. Encoded protein: CASTTRTSGKEDTQYF.

The chain employs TRBV12-3 or TRBV12-4 and TRBJ2-1; possible D gene TRBD2, 6 bases. This CDR3 has 12 residues. V was shortened by 6 bases and J by 12 bases, with 15 bases between the two germline ends. The CDR3 DNA reads as TGTGCCAGCAGCACCCGGGAGTCGGCGCAGTTCTTC. This translates into CASSTRESAQFF.

CDR3 protein: CSAGDIHQPQHF. The CDR3 DNA sequence: TGCAGTGCCGGGGACATCCATCAGCCCCAGCATTTT. V usage is TRBV20-1 and J usage is TRBJ1-5, with a possible D match to TRBD1 (6 bases). The germline CDR1 and CDR2 sequences are DFQATT and SNEGSKA (reference sequence). Trimming cost V 6 bases and J 5 bases, with 11 bases left between them. The CDR3 is 12 residues long.